The clone carrying this TCR beta chain was picked up a small number of times. This sample is drawn from a study of identical twins. MiXCR was run by TCRdb on the 5' RACE reads, yielding one entry per CDR3 protein. This sample yields 300,000 to 400,000 distinct CDR3 sequences, of which roughly an eighth are seen a single time; 7.2% belongs to the top ten. The V gene end was trimmed by 2 bases and the J gene end by 5 bases; junction bases not matched to a gene: 0. This CDR3 is built from 13 residues. Germline CDR1 LNHNV, CDR2 YYDKDF (reference sequence). These data were also reused for a study on yellow fever vaccine responses in identical twins.

Sequencing used CD8+ T cells sorted from blood. The chain joins TRBV15 to TRBJ2-7, with TRBD2 matching over 10 bases. The clonotype was recovered from a woman between 18 and 29 years old in good health. CDR3: CATSRSGRDEQYF. In DNA, the CDR3 is TGTGCCACCAGCAGAAGCGGGAGGGACGAGCAGTACTTC.